Each of the 5 T cell receptor beta chains below was sequenced from the same sample in a study of beta chain features in type 1 diabetes. Sequencing targeted expressed TCRB transcripts, as all isolated RNA had been reverse transcribed. Produced via immunoSEQ multiplex PCR; TCRdb's table is partial and in-frame only. The sample shows hundreds of thousands of clones, 15% to 20% of them seen only once. The source material was naive CD4+ T cells from blood. The receptors were gathered from a woman aged 18-29 years in good health.

The sample holds a few counts of this clone. The V call is TRBV5-6, the J call TRBJ2-7; 9 positions agree with TRBD2. CDR3 length: 15 amino acids. The junction had 8 bases not matched to a gene; V was cut back by 2 bases and J by 5 bases. Germline loops: CDR1 SGHDT, CDR2 YYEEEE. The CDR3 bases are TGTGCCAGCAGCTTTTGGCTAGCGGGATCAAACGAGCAGTACTTC. Residues: CASSFWLAGSNEQYF.

This rearrangement joins TRBV9 to TRBJ2-2; D is unresolved. The CDR3 has 13 residues. From germline, CDR1 is SGDLS and CDR2 YYNGEE. The ends were cut back, 0 bases at V and 4 bases at J, with 4 bases in the middle. The CDR3 sequence is CASSVDTTGELFF. The DNA of the CDR3 is TGTGCCAGCAGCGTAGATACCACCGGGGAGCTGTTTTTT.

The chain combines TRBV10-3 with TRBJ2-7; 9 bases match TRBD2. This CDR3 is built from 15 residues. Germline V gives CDR1 ENHRY, CDR2 SYGVKD. J was trimmed by 2 bases and V by 10 bases; bases with no gene match: 12. The CDR3 DNA is TGTGCCACCTCAGGCGTTAGCGGGGGCGCCTACGAGCAGTACTTC. This sequence encodes CATSGVSGGAYEQYF.

The sample holds a few counts of this clone. The J gene is TRBJ2-5, the V gene TRBV6-1; TRBD2 matches 10 bases. The germline gives CDR1 MNHNS, CDR2 SASEGT. The CDR3 totals 15 residues. V lost 6 bases to trimming and J lost 5 bases; unmatched junction nucleotides: 9. This chain's CDR3 is CASRMASGSSETQYF. CDR3 coding DNA: TGTGCCAGCAGGATGGCTAGCGGGAGTAGCGAGACCCAGTACTTC.

The rearrangement links TRBV7-2 to TRBJ2-7; 11 bases agree with TRBD2. The length of the CDR3 is 14 residues. The V and J ends lost 5 bases and 3 bases, in that order; junction bases with no gene match: 3. CDR1 SGHTA and CDR2 FQGNSA come from the germline V gene. CDR3 nucleotide sequence: TGTGCCAGCAGCCGTAGCGGGAGGGGCTACGAGCAGTACTTC. Its translation: CASSRSGRGYEQYF.